This is a list of T cell receptor beta chains from one sample in a study of T cells in Graves' hyperthyroidism and ophthalmopathy. In TCRdb, the multiplex PCR reads were re-called with MiXCR into one record per CDR3 protein. The sample lists about 620,000 distinct CDR3 sequences, around 15% occurring once. What was sequenced was blood. All receptors come from a woman in her thirties with Graves' hyperthyroidism. Each CDR3 is given with its conserved first and last residue. A D gene is named only where the DNA matches it firmly. The size of a clone is reported for some rows only, either as once, few or many, or as a class for expanded clones.

D gene | clone size | J gene | V gene | CDR3 length | CDR3 DNA | CDR3 protein
. | few | TRBJ1-1 | TRBV19 | 13 | TGTGCCAGTATGAAGGTCTTGAACACTGAAGCTTTCTTT | CASMKVLNTEAFF
TRBD1 | many | TRBJ1-1 | TRBV27 | 13 | TGTGCCAGCAGTTTAGGGGGCCAGGGGGGAGCTTTCTTT | CASSLGGQGGAFF
TRBD2 | many | TRBJ2-1 | TRBV28 | 16 | TGTGCCAGCAGTTTATTCCCCCATACGGCGGGGGAAGAGCAGTTCTTC | CASSLFPHTAGEEQFF
TRBD1 | . | TRBJ1-2 | TRBV13 | 15 | TGTGCCAGCAGCTTAGGAAGGGACAGAGTCTATGGCTACACCTTC | CASSLGRDRVYGYTF
. | . | TRBJ1-4 | TRBV11-2 | 14 | TGTGCCAGCAGCTTACCAGGGATTAATGAAAAACTGTTTTTT | CASSLPGINEKLFF
. | few | TRBJ1-3 | TRBV7-2 | 14 | TGTGCCAGCAGCTTCCAGGGAACCCAAAACACCATATATTTT | CASSFQGTQNTIYF
TRBD2 | . | TRBJ2-1 | TRBV4-1 | 15 | TGCGCCAGCCAGGGGACTAGCGGGCTCTACAATGAGCAGTTCTTC | CASQGTSGLYNEQFF
. | many | TRBJ2-1 | TRBV6-2/TRBV6-3 | 13 | TGTGCCAGCAAGGGGGCGGGACGCCATGAGCAGTTCTTC | CASKGAGRHEQFF
TRBD2 | many | TRBJ2-7 | TRBV28 | 15 | TGTGCCAGCAGCCTAAGGGGGAGCGGGAGAGGCGAGCAGTACTTC | CASSLRGSGRGEQYF
. | few | TRBJ2-6 | TRBV18 | 14 | TGTGCCAGCTGGTCGGAGTCTGGGGCCAACGTCCTGACTTTC | CASWSESGANVLTF
TRBD2 | many | TRBJ2-5 | TRBV10-3 | 17 | TGTGCCATCAGTGAGGGGGTCAGCGGGAGGGCCCAAGAGACCCAGTACTTC | CAISEGVSGRAQETQYF
. | many | TRBJ1-4 | TRBV2 | 13 | TGTGCCAGCAGGGGGACACGGAATGAAAAACTGTTTTTT | CASRGTRNEKLFF
. | few | TRBJ1-2 | TRBV20-1 | 13 | TGCAGTACTATAAAAGGAGACAACTATGGCTACACCTTC | CSTIKGDNYGYTF
TRBD1 | . | TRBJ2-7 | TRBV7-8 | 15 | TGTGCCAGCAGCCCGACAGGGGATTACTCCTACGAGCAGTACTTC | CASSPTGDYSYEQYF
. | many | TRBJ2-2 | TRBV24-1 | 13 | TGTGCCACCGGGCAGGGGAGCACCGGGGAGCTGTTTTTT | CATGQGSTGELFF
TRBD1 | many | TRBJ1-5 | TRBV28 | 14 | TGTGCCAGCAGCCCGGGACAGGGTAGTCAGCCCCAGCATTTT | CASSPGQGSQPQHF